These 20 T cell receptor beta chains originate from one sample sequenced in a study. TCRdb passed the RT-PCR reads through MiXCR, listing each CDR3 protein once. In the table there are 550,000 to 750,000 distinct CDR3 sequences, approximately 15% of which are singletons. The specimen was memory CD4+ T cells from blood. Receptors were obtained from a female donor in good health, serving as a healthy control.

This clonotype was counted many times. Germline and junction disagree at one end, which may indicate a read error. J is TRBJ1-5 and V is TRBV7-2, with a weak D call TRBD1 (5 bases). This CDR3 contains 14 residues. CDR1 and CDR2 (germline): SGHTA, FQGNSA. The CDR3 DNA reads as TGTGCCAGCAGCCTTCGTCAGGGCAAACAGCCCCAGCATTTT. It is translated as CASSLRQGKQPQHF.

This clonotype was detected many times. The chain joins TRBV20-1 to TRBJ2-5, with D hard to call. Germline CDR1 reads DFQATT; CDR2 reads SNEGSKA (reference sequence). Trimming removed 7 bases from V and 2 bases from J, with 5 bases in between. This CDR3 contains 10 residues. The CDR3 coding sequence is TGCAGTGTAAGTCAAGAGACCCAGTACTTC. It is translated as CSVSQETQYF.

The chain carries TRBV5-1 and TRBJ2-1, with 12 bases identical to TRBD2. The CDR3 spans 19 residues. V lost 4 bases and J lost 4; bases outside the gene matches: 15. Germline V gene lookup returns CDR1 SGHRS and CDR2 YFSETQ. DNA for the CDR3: TGCGCCAGCAGCCCGGACTTGACTAGCGGGAGCAACACATACAATGAGCAGTTCTTC. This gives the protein CASSPDLTSGSNTYNEQFF.

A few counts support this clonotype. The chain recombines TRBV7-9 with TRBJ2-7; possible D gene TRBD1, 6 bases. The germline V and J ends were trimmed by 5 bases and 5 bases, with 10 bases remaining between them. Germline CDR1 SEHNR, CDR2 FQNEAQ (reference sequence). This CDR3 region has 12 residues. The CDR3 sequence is CASSLRQDEQYF. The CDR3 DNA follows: TGTGCCAGCAGCCTTAGACAGGACGAGCAGTACTTC.

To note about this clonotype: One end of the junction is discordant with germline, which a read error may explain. CDR3 sequence (DNA): TGCAGTGCCAGAGCAGCCATTAGCGCGGGAGATACGCAGTATTTT. Translating gives CSARAAISAGDTQYF. This chain links TRBV20-1 with TRBJ2-3, with D possibly being TRBD2 (5 bases). The CDR3 has 15 residues. Germline assignment: CDR1 DFQATT and CDR2 SNEGSKA (reference sequence).

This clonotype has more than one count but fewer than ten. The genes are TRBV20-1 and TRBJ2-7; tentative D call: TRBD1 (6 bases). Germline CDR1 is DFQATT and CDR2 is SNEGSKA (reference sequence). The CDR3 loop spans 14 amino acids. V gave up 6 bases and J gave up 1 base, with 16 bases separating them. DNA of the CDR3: TGCAGTGCACTGAGGACAGCCCTTTCCTACGAGCAGTACTTC. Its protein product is CSALRTALSYEQYF.

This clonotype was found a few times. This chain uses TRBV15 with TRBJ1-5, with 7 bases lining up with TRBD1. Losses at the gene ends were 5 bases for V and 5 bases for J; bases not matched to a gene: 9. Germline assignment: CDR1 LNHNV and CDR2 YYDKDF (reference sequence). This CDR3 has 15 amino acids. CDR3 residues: CATSGRWDSHQPQHF. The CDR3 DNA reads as TGTGCCACCAGCGGACGATGGGACAGCCATCAGCCCCAGCATTTT.

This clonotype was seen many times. CDR3 DNA sequence: TGTGCCAGCAGCTTTGGTCGGCAAAATGAGCAGTTCTTC. Translation: CASSFGRQNEQFF. This sequence joins TRBV11-2 and TRBJ2-1; D is uncertain. This CDR3 is built from 13 residues. CDR1 and CDR2 from the germline V gene are SGHAT and FQNNGV. Trimming pared 3 bases from V and 7 bases from J, leaving 10 bases between.

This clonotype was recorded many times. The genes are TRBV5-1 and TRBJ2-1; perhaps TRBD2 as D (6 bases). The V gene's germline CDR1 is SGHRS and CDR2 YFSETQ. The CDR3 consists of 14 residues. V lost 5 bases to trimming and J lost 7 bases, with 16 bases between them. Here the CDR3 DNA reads TGCGCCAGCAGGGCGGACCCGGGGGTAAATGAGCAGTTCTTC. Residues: CASRADPGVNEQFF.

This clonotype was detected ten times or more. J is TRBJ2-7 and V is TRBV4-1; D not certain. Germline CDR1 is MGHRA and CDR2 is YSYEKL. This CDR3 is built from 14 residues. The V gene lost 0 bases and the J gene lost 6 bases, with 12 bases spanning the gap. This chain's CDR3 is CASSQDMGLGEQYF. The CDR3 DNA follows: TGCGCCAGCAGCCAAGATATGGGTTTAGGCGAGCAGTACTTC.

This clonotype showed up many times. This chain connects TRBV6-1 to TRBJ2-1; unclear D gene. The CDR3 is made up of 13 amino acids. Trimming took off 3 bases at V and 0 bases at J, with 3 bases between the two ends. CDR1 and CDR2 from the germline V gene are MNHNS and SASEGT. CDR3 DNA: TGTGCCAGCAGTGACTACTCCTACAATGAGCAGTTCTTC. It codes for CASSDYSYNEQFF.

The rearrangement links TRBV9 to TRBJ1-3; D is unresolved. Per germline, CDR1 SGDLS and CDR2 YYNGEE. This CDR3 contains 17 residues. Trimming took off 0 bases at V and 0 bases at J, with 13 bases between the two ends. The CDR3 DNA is TGTGCCAGCAGCGTAGATGGAGTGTCGCTCTCTGGAAACACCATATATTTT. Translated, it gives CASSVDGVSLSGNTIYF.

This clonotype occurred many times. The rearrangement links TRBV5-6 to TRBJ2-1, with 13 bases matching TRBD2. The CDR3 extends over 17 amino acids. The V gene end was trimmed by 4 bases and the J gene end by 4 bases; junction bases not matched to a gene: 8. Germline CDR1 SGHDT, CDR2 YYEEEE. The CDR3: CASSTLAGGPVYNEQFF. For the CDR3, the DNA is TGTGCCAGCAGCACACTAGCGGGAGGGCCGGTGTACAATGAGCAGTTCTTC. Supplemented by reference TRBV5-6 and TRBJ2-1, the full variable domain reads DAGVTQSPTHLIKTRGQQVTLRCSPKSGHDTVSWYQQALGQGPQFIFQYYEEEERQRGNFPDRFSGHQFPNYSSELNVNALLLGDSALYLCASSTLAGGPVYNEQFFGPGTRLTVL.

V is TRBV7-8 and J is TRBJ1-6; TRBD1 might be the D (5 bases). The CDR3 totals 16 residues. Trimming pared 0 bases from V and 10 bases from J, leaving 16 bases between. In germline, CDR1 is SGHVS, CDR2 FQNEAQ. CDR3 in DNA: TGTGCCAGCAGCTTAGCGTTCAGGGTCCGGGGGTCACCCCTCCACTTT. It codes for CASSLAFRVRGSPLHF.

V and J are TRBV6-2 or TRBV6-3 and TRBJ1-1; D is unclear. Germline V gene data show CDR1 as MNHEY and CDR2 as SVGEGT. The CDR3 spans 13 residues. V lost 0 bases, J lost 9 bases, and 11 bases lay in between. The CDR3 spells CASSYSKDRKAFF. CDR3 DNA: TGTGCCAGCAGTTACTCGAAGGACCGGAAAGCTTTCTTT.

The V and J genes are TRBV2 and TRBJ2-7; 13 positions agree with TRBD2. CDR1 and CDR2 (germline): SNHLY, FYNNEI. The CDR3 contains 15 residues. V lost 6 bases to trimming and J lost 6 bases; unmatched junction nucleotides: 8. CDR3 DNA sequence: TGTGCCAGCAGAGTACCGACTAGCGGGAGGACCGAGCAGTACTTC. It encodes CASRVPTSGRTEQYF.

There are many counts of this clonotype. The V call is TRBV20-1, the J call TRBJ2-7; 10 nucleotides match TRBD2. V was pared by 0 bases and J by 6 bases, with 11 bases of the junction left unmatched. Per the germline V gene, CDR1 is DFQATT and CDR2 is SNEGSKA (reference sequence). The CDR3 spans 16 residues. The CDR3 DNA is TGCAGTGCTAGAGATGCTGCCCTAGCGGGAGTGGGCGAGCAGTACTTC. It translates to CSARDAALAGVGEQYF.

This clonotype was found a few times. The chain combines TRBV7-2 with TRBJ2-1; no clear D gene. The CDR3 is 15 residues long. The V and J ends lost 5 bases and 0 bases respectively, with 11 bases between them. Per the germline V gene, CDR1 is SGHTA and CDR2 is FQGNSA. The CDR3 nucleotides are TGTGCCAGCAGCCCCGCTCCGAGCTCCTACAATGAGCAGTTCTTC. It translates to CASSPAPSSYNEQFF.

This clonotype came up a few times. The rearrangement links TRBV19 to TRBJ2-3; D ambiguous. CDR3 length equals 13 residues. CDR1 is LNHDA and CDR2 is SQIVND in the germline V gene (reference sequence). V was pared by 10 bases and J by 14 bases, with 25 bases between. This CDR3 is CATQGGNSRALYF. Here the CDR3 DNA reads TGTGCCACCCAAGGTGGGAATAGTCGGGCCCTGTATTTT. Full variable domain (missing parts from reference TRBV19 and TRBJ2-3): DGGITQSPKYLFRKEGQNVTLSCEQNLNHDAMYWYRQDPGQGLRLIYYSQIVNDFQKGDIAEGYSVSREKKESFPLTVTSAQKNPTAFYLCATQGGNSRALYFGPGTRLTVL.

CDR3 sequence (DNA): TGTGCCAGCAGCTTTTCCCCGCGGGACGGATATCGTGAGCAGTTCTTC. The encoded protein is CASSFSPRDGYREQFF. The chain employs TRBV5-8 and TRBJ2-1, with D possibly being TRBD2 (6 bases). This CDR3 spans 16 amino acids. Trimming shortened V by 2 bases and J by 9 bases, and 21 bases separated the two germline ends. The V gene's germline CDR1 is SGHTS and CDR2 YDEGEE. Variable domain in full (rest from reference TRBV5-8 and TRBJ2-1): EAGVTQSPTHLIKTRGQQATLRCSPISGHTSVYWYQQALGLGLQFLLWYDEGEERNRGNFPPRFSGRQFPNYSSELNVNALELEDSALYLCASSFSPRDGYREQFFGPGTRLTVL.